A single count supports the clone carrying this T cell receptor beta chain. Germline V gene data show CDR1 as MGHRA and CDR2 as YSYEKL. This CDR3 comprises 15 residues. V shed 4 bases, J shed 4 bases, and the junction held 8 bases outside the gene matches. The data stem from a study of blood T cell repertoires in COVID-19. Sequencing used immunoSEQ multiplex PCR; TCRdb keeps in-frame clones, though not all of them. Here the sample spans approximately 220,000 clones, roughly four fifths being singletons. The sequenced material came from peripheral blood. The V call is TRBV4-1, the J call TRBJ2-5, with TRBD2 matching over 8 bases. The sequence was collected from a woman between 65 and 79 years old with acute or convalescent COVID-19. CDR3 region: CASSREAGLVETQYF. In DNA, the CDR3 is TGCGCCAGCAGCCGAGAGGCGGGACTAGTAGAGACCCAGTACTTC.